The 29 T cell receptor beta chains below come from one sample, sequenced in a study of cytomegalovirus exposure and HLA in healthy donors. Assay used: immunoSEQ multiplex PCR; TCRdb lists only in-frame clones, some missing. Here the sample spans 200,000 to 250,000 clones, 80% to 85% being singletons. Material: PBMCs. The receptor set was obtained from a woman in her 30s in good health and CMV-seropositive.

The CDR3 sequence is CASSRRGSGDNEQFF. CDR3 DNA sequence: TGTGCCAGCAGTCGTCGCGGGAGTGGAGACAATGAGCAGTTCTTC. The J gene is TRBJ2-1, the V gene TRBV25-1; 7 bases are a match to TRBD2. The V gene's germline CDR1 is MGHDK and CDR2 SYGVNS. The V and J ends lost 5 bases and 5 bases, in that order; junction bases with no gene match: 9. CDR3 length equals 15 residues.

The genes are TRBV6-1 and TRBJ1-2, with unresolved D. V shed 4 bases and J shed 3 bases, with 12 bases lying between them. Germline CDR1 reads MNHNS; CDR2 reads SASEGT. This CDR3 has 14 residues. CDR3 DNA: TGTGCCAGCAGTGTAAGGGAACTGGACTATGGCTACACCTTC. Translated, it gives CASSVRELDYGYTF.

The V gene is TRBV2, the J gene TRBJ2-7; D may match TRBD1 or TRBD2 (5 bases each). V was pared by 7 bases and J by 3 bases, with 16 bases between. CDR3 length: 14 residues. Germline-derived CDR1 and CDR2 are SNHLY and FYNNEI. The DNA of the CDR3 is TGTGCCAGCACCAATCCGGGACGCTACTACGAGCAGTACTTC. Protein product: CASTNPGRYYEQYF.

The rearrangement joins TRBV9 to TRBJ1-2, with 7 nucleotides matching TRBD1. Germline lookup yields CDR1 SGDLS and CDR2 YYNGEE. V shed 0 bases, J shed 2 bases, and the junction held 7 bases outside the gene matches. This CDR3 comprises 16 residues. Here the CDR3 DNA reads TGTGCCAGCAGCGTAGCCCCGGGACAGAGGAACTATGGCTACACCTTC. Amino acid sequence: CASSVAPGQRNYGYTF.

The chain employs TRBV30 and TRBJ1-2; D remains unclear. Germline V gene data show CDR1 as GTSNPN and CDR2 as SVGIG (reference sequence). The CDR3 is 13 amino acids. Trimming left V 2 bases short and J 1 base short, with 8 bases between. In nucleotides, the CDR3 is TGTGCCTGGAGTCCAGGTAGTAACTATGGCTACACCTTC. Its protein is CAWSPGSNYGYTF.

The rearrangement joins TRBV29-1 to TRBJ1-1, with D perhaps TRBD1 (5 bases). This CDR3 spans 14 amino acids. The ends were cut back, 6 bases at V and 0 bases at J, with 14 bases in the middle. Germline V gene lookup returns CDR1 SQVTM and CDR2 ANQGSEA. This CDR3 reads CSVVRGGMNTEAFF. The CDR3 bases are TGCAGCGTCGTACGGGGGGGAATGAACACTGAAGCTTTCTTT.

V gene TRBV6-5 combines with J gene TRBJ1-1, with D perhaps TRBD1 (6 bases). There are 14 residues in the CDR3. V shed 2 bases and J shed 9 bases, with 16 bases lying between them. Germline lookup yields CDR1 MNHEY and CDR2 SVGAGI. Here the CDR3 reads CASSYRDRSLKAFF. The DNA of the CDR3 is TGTGCCAGCAGTTACCGTGACAGGTCTCTGAAAGCTTTCTTT.

This clone was seen a handful of times. This chain links TRBV15 with TRBJ1-5, with TRBD1 matching over 7 bases. The V segment lost 5 bases and the J segment 3 bases; nucleotides outside the gene matches: 4. The CDR3 consists of 14 residues. CDR1 LNHNV and CDR2 YYDKDF come from the germline V gene (reference sequence). The CDR3 sequence: CATSGTGVNQPQHF. DNA of the CDR3: TGTGCCACCAGCGGCACAGGGGTCAATCAGCCCCAGCATTTT.

The V and J genes are TRBV4-3 and TRBJ1-2; D gene uncertain. Germline V gene sequence: CDR1 LGHNA, CDR2 YSLEER. The CDR3 contains 15 residues. V was trimmed by 1 base and J by 0 bases, leaving 9 bases between them. The CDR3 spells CASSQGLGTNYGYTF. DNA of the CDR3: TGCGCCAGCAGCCAAGGTCTTGGGACTAACTATGGCTACACCTTC.

The V call is TRBV9, the J call TRBJ2-4; D is unclear. CDR3 length equals 16 residues. Between the trimmed V and J ends, which lost 7 bases and 2 bases, there was a span of 19 bases. CDR1 and CDR2 (germline): SGDLS, YYNGEE. The chain's CDR3 is CASSRDGVGTKNIQYF. The CDR3 nucleotides read TGTGCCAGCTCGAGAGACGGAGTGGGGACCAAAAACATTCAGTACTTC.

V and J are TRBV6-1 and TRBJ1-1; the D gene is possibly TRBD1 (6 bases). CDR1 MNHNS and CDR2 SASEGT come from the germline V gene. This CDR3 is built from 13 residues. V dropped 5 bases and J dropped 2 bases, with 9 bases sitting between them. CDR3 residues: CASSPGTNTEAFF. The CDR3 coding sequence is TGTGCCAGCAGTCCAGGGACAAACACTGAAGCTTTCTTT.

This clone was seen only a few times. The chain employs TRBV19 and TRBJ2-7; D perhaps matches TRBD1 (6 bases). The V gene's germline CDR1 is LNHDA and CDR2 SQIVND (reference sequence). CDR3 length: 13 residues. Trimming shortened V by 5 bases and J by 5 bases, and 13 bases separated the two germline ends. The chain's CDR3 is CASSVETGHEQYF. CDR3 DNA: TGTGCCAGTAGTGTCGAAACAGGGCACGAGCAGTACTTC.

This sequence joins TRBV30 and TRBJ2-7; a weak D match, TRBD2 (5 bases). V dropped 2 bases and J dropped 3 bases, with 20 bases sitting between them. CDR3 size: 16 residues. The V gene's germline CDR1 is GTSNPN and CDR2 SVGIG (reference sequence). DNA of the CDR3: TGTGCCTGGAGTCCCTCTTGGACTCAGGTGATCTACGAGCAGTACTTC. Translated, it gives CAWSPSWTQVIYEQYF. The full variable domain, completed using reference TRBV30 and TRBJ2-7, is SQTIHQWPATLVQPVGSPLSLECTVEGTSNPNLYWYRQAAGRGLQLLFYSVGIGQISSEVPQNLSASRPQDRQFILSSKKLLLSDSGFYLCAWSPSWTQVIYEQYFGPGTRLTVT.

J is TRBJ2-7 and V is TRBV7-9; the match to TRBD1 covers 7 bases. The trim removed 4 bases at V and 3 bases at J, leaving 12 bases unmatched. Germline V gives CDR1 SEHNR, CDR2 FQNEAQ (reference sequence). This CDR3 comprises 16 residues. In DNA, the CDR3 is TGTGCCAGCAGCTCACTACCTTGGGACAGACACTACGAGCAGTACTTC. Translation: CASSSLPWDRHYEQYF.

The gene calls are TRBV5-6 and TRBJ1-2; D is possibly TRBD1 (5 bases). The CDR3 is 14 residues long. Between the trimmed V and J ends, which lost 1 base and 5 bases, there was a span of 12 bases. The germline CDR1 and CDR2 sequences are SGHDT and YYEEEE. The CDR3 region has the DNA TGTGCCAGCAGCTTGAGTGGGGCGCGGTATGGCTACACCTTC. Protein: CASSLSGARYGYTF.

The CDR3 is CSAPTGNGYTF. CDR3 bases: TGCAGCGCCCCTACAGGGAACGGCTACACCTTC. The genes are TRBV20-1 and TRBJ1-2; weak D call: TRBD1 (6 bases). This CDR3 comprises 11 residues. Germline CDR1 is DFQATT and CDR2 is SNEGSKA (reference sequence).

V is TRBV9 and J is TRBJ1-5, with D maybe TRBD1 (5 bases). Trimming cost V 0 bases and J 4 bases, with 11 bases left between them. Germline V gives CDR1 SGDLS, CDR2 YYNGEE. CDR3 length: 15 amino acids. CDR3: CASSVDGGTNQPQHF. CDR3 DNA sequence: TGTGCCAGCAGCGTAGATGGGGGGACTAATCAGCCCCAGCATTTT.

This clone was seen a few times. The rearrangement joins TRBV6-5 to TRBJ1-2; TRBD1 matches 7 bases. Germline-derived CDR1 and CDR2 are MNHEY and SVGAGI. The CDR3 is 12 residues long. Germline trimming cut 6 bases from V and 7 bases from J; bases unmatched to any gene: 5. The CDR3 nucleotides are TGTGCCAGCAGCCGACAGGGTGCTGGCTACACCTTC. It yields the protein CASSRQGAGYTF.

This clone was picked up a small number of times. This sequence joins TRBV10-1 and TRBJ2-2; D is uncertain. CDR1 and CDR2 from the germline V gene are WNHNN and SYGVQD (reference sequence). V was clipped by 3 bases and J by 4 bases, with 12 bases between them. CDR3 length equals 15 residues. The CDR3 coding sequence is TGCGCCAGCAGTGATCATACTTCGGCCACCGGGGAGCTGTTTTTT. It is translated as CASSDHTSATGELFF.

The CDR3 coding sequence is TGTGCCAGCAGCGAGTGGGGAGAGACAGGGAGTTGGGCCCAGTACTTC. Amino acid sequence: CASSEWGETGSWAQYF. This chain uses TRBV28 with TRBJ2-5; 7 positions match TRBD1. The CDR3 spans 16 residues. The junction had 19 bases not matched to a gene; V was cut back by 6 bases and J by 9 bases. From germline, CDR1 is MDHEN and CDR2 SYDVKM.

This rearrangement joins TRBV7-8 to TRBJ2-1; the match to TRBD2 covers 7 bases. The CDR3 covers 18 residues. In germline, CDR1 is SGHVS, CDR2 FQNEAQ. The trim removed 5 bases at V and 4 bases at J, leaving 17 bases unmatched. CDR3 nucleotides: TGTGCCAGCAGCGGCTCATTTGCGCCTAGCGGAGATTACAATGAGCAGTTCTTC. Protein: CASSGSFAPSGDYNEQFF.

The chain carries TRBV29-1 and TRBJ2-3; D may be TRBD1 (6 bases). The CDR3 runs to 12 residues. CDR1 SQVTM and CDR2 ANQGSEA come from the germline V gene. Trimming removed 7 bases at V and 7 bases at J, with 15 bases between. CDR3 region: CSAGTPDNTQYF. CDR3 DNA: TGCAGCGCTGGGACACCCGATAATACGCAGTATTTT.

This chain's CDR3 is CASSQDVVGGFGYNEQFF. The CDR3 region has the DNA TGCGCCAGCAGCCAAGACGTCGTGGGCGGGTTTGGGTACAATGAGCAGTTCTTC. This chain connects TRBV4-1 to TRBJ2-1; perhaps TRBD2 as D (5 bases). The CDR3 sequence is 18 residues long. Trimming took off 0 bases at V and 4 bases at J, with 19 bases between the two ends. Germline CDR1 reads MGHRA; CDR2 reads YSYEKL.

The chain carries TRBV27 and TRBJ2-7; possibly TRBD1 or TRBD2 for D (5 bases each). The CDR3 extends over 13 amino acids. CDR1 and CDR2 from the germline V gene are MNHEY and SMNVEV (reference sequence). Trimming took 6 bases from V and 4 from J, leaving 13 bases between them. The CDR3 here is CASRAGPGYEQYF. As DNA, the CDR3 is TGTGCCAGCAGGGCAGGGCCGGGGTACGAGCAGTACTTC.

The rearrangement joins TRBV11-1 to TRBJ1-1, with D unresolved. The CDR3 sequence is 13 residues long. V lost 4 bases, J lost 1 base, and 7 bases lay in between. Germline values: CDR1 SGHAT, CDR2 FQDESV (reference sequence). The CDR3 reads CASSSRWNTEAFF. CDR3 bases: TGTGCCAGCAGCTCCAGGTGGAACACTGAAGCTTTCTTT. The entire variable domain, with the rest obtained from reference TRBV11-1 and TRBJ1-1, is as follows: EAEVAQSPRYKITEKSQAVAFWCDPISGHATLYWYRQILGQGPELLVQFQDESVVDDSQLPKDRFSAERLKGVDSTLKIQPAELGDSAMYLCASSSRWNTEAFFGQGTRLTVV.

This CDR3 is CASSRTGTTDTQYF. CDR3 DNA sequence: TGTGCCAGCAGCCGTACAGGGACCACAGATACGCAGTATTTT. The V gene is TRBV27, the J gene TRBJ2-3; D is possibly TRBD1 (6 bases). CDR1 and CDR2 from the germline V gene are MNHEY and SMNVEV (reference sequence). Trimming stripped 6 bases from V and 2 bases from J, with 12 bases between. The CDR3 has 14 residues.

V usage is TRBV7-9 and J usage is TRBJ2-7; perhaps TRBD2 as D (6 bases). The CDR3 is 14 amino acids. The V gene lost 1 base and the J gene lost 6 bases, with 13 bases spanning the gap. The germline CDR1 and CDR2 sequences are SEHNR and FQNEAQ (reference sequence). The CDR3 region is CASSLGTTRGEQYF. The CDR3 DNA follows: TGTGCCAGCAGCTTAGGGACTACCCGTGGCGAGCAGTACTTC.

The CDR3 region is CASTPWRRGGEQFF. The DNA for the CDR3 is TGTGCCAGCACCCCGTGGCGGCGAGGAGGTGAGCAGTTCTTC. The chain joins TRBV6-5 to TRBJ2-1; the D gene is possibly TRBD2 (5 bases). The V and J ends lost 7 bases and 9 bases respectively, with 19 bases between them. This CDR3 comprises 14 residues. Looked up from germline, CDR1 is MNHEY and CDR2 is SVGAGI.

With regard to this clone: At one of its ends the junction is not consistent with the germline gene, which may arise from a read error. The CDR3 loop reads CASTLTQGMNTEAFF. The CDR3 coding sequence is TGTGCTAGCACCCTAACCCAGGGGATGAACACTGAAGCTTTCTTT. The V gene is TRBV7-7, the J gene TRBJ1-1; D is possibly TRBD1 (6 bases). This CDR3 has 15 residues. Germline V lookup: CDR1 SSHAT, CDR2 FNYEAQ (reference sequence).